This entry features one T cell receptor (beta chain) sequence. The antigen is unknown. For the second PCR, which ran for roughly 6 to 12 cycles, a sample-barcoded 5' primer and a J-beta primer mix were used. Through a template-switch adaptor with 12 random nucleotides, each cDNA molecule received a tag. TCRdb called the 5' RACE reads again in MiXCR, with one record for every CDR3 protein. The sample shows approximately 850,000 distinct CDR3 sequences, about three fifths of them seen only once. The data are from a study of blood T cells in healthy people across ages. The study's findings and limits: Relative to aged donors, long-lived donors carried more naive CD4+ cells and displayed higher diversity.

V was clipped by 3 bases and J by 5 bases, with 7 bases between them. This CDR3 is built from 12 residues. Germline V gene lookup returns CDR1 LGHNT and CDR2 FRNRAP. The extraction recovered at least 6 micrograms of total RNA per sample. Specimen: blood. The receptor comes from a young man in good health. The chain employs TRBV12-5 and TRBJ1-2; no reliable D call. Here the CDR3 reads CASGLVAYGYTF. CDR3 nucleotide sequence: TGTGCTAGTGGTTTAGTGGCTTATGGCTACACCTTC.